These 15 T cell receptor beta chains share one sample of origin, sequenced in a study of T cells of healthy individuals. TCRdb passed the 5' RACE reads through MiXCR, listing each CDR3 protein once. The table records tens of thousands of distinct CDR3 sequences, under 20% of them present only once. The receptor set was obtained from a human donor in good health.

This clonotype has at least ten counts. This chain uses TRBV28 with TRBJ2-7; D is undetermined. The CDR3 is made up of 11 amino acids. Trimming removed 5 bases at V and 6 bases at J, with 8 bases between. Germline V gene lookup returns CDR1 MDHEN and CDR2 SYDVKM. CDR3 loop: CASSLVGEQYF. The DNA for the CDR3 is TGTGCCAGCAGTCTCGTGGGCGAGCAGTACTTC.

This clonotype was counted ten times or more. The V gene is TRBV9, the J gene TRBJ1-1; D remains ambiguous. The germline V gene has CDR1 SGDLS and CDR2 YYNGEE. The CDR3 contains 13 residues. V was shortened by 0 bases and J by 2 bases, with 5 bases between the two germline ends. Here the CDR3 reads CASSVVDNTEAFF. The CDR3 DNA sequence: TGTGCCAGCAGCGTAGTGGACAACACTGAAGCTTTCTTT.

This clonotype occurred many times. The J gene is TRBJ1-2, the V gene TRBV7-9; D call uncertain. Per the germline V gene, CDR1 is SEHNR and CDR2 is FQNEAQ (reference sequence). The length of the CDR3 is 12 residues. V shed 1 base and J shed 5 bases, with 5 bases lying between them. The CDR3 nucleotides are TGTGCCAGCAGCTTAGATGGGTATGGCTACACCTTC. This translates into CASSLDGYGYTF. The full variable domain, completed using reference TRBV7-9 and TRBJ1-2, is DTGVSQNPRHKITKRGQNVTFRCDPISEHNRLYWYRQTLGQGPEFLTYFQNEAQLEKSRLLSDRFSAERPKGSFSTLEIQRTEQGDSAMYLCASSLDGYGYTFGSGTRLTVV.

Details on this clonotype: The junction departs from the called germline gene at one end, perhaps through a read error. The V call is TRBV11-2, the J call TRBJ1-1; D is unresolved. CDR3 length equals 13 residues. Per germline, CDR1 SGHAT and CDR2 FQNNGV. This chain's CDR3 is CVSSLDSARRAFF. CDR3 DNA sequence: TGTGTCAGCAGCTTAGATTCAGCCCGGAGGGCTTTCTTT.

The V and J genes are TRBV6-2 or TRBV6-3 and TRBJ2-2; possibly TRBD2 for D (5 bases). Trimming removed 7 bases from V and 12 bases from J, with 21 bases in between. The CDR3 extends over 14 amino acids. CDR1 MNHEY and CDR2 SVGEGT come from the germline V gene. CDR3 in amino acids: CASTRRVEGVKLFF. The CDR3 DNA follows: TGTGCCAGCACCCGCAGAGTTGAGGGCGTTAAGCTGTTTTTT.

By its share, this clonotype is large. Written as DNA, the CDR3 is TGTGCCACCAGCAGAGACTCTGGGGCCAACGTCCTGACTTTC. It translates to CATSRDSGANVLTF. This chain links TRBV15 with TRBJ2-6, with D uncertain. Germline lookup yields CDR1 LNHNV and CDR2 YYDKDF (reference sequence). Trimming cost V 0 bases and J 0 bases, with 0 bases left between them. This CDR3 has 14 residues.

Only a few counts were recorded for this clonotype. This chain connects TRBV20-1 to TRBJ2-7, with 9 bases fitting TRBD2. The CDR3 is 14 residues long. Germline CDR1 is DFQATT and CDR2 is SNEGSKA (reference sequence). V was clipped by 5 bases and J by 0 bases; unmatched bases: 5. Here the CDR3 DNA reads TGCAGTGCTTACGGGACTAGCCTCTCCTACGAGCAGTACTTC. This codes for CSAYGTSLSYEQYF.

The chain uses TRBV3-1 and TRBJ1-4, with 8 bases matching TRBD1. Germline values: CDR1 LGHDT, CDR2 YNNKEL (reference sequence). CDR3 length equals 12 residues. The trim removed 7 bases at V and 12 bases at J, leaving 7 bases unmatched. This chain's CDR3 is CASNRGDAQLFF. DNA for the CDR3: TGTGCCAGCAACAGGGGGGACGCGCAACTGTTTTTT. Variable domain in full (rest from reference TRBV3-1 and TRBJ1-4): DTAVSQTPKYLVTQMGNDKSIKCEQNLGHDTMYWYKQDSKKFLKIMFSYNNKELIINETVPNRFSPKSPDKAHLNLHINSLELGDSAVYFCASNRGDAQLFFGSGTQLSVL.

The chain couples TRBV7-9 to TRBJ1-5, with D unresolved. V was cut by 1 base and J by 1 base, with 11 bases left in between. The CDR3 contains 16 residues. The germline V gene has CDR1 SEHNR and CDR2 FQNEAQ (reference sequence). DNA of the CDR3: TGTGCCAGCAGCTTAGATGAGTGGCGAAGCAATCAGCCCCAGCATTTT. Protein sequence: CASSLDEWRSNQPQHF.

CDR3 coding DNA: TGTGCCAGCAGGGATGGACAGTCTCTTCAAGCTTTCTTT. Encoded protein: CASRDGQSLQAFF. The chain couples TRBV6-1 to TRBJ1-1; a possible D gene is TRBD1 (6 bases). With 6 bases removed from V and 9 bases from J, the gap between germline ends came to 17 bases. Germline V gene lookup returns CDR1 MNHNS and CDR2 SASEGT. The CDR3 totals 13 residues.

The chain has TRBV6-2 or TRBV6-3 and TRBJ2-3; 8 nucleotides match TRBD2. The CDR3 is 14 residues long. The J segment lost 6 bases and the V segment lost 8 bases, leaving 10 bases of the junction unmatched. Germline CDR1 MNHEY, CDR2 SVGEGT. Here the CDR3 DNA reads TGTGCCAGCCCACCGGGAGGGCCCACCGATACGCAGTATTTT. Translating gives CASPPGGPTDTQYF.

A single count supports this clonotype. The rearrangement joins TRBV12-5 to TRBJ1-1; D not resolved. CDR3 length equals 13 residues. Germline V gene lookup returns CDR1 LGHNT and CDR2 FRNRAP. With 1 base removed from V and 4 bases from J, the gap between germline ends came to 7 bases. The DNA for the CDR3 is TGTGCTAGTGGTTTGGCCCCGGTCACTGAAGCTTTCTTT. Its protein is CASGLAPVTEAFF.

The J gene is TRBJ2-3, the V gene TRBV6-2 or TRBV6-3; 12 bases are a match to TRBD2. There are 15 residues in the CDR3. The germline CDR1 and CDR2 sequences are MNHEY and SVGEGT. Unmatched junction bases numbered 5, after V lost 6 bases and J lost 4 bases. The CDR3 loop reads CASSKTSGRPDTQYF. DNA of the CDR3: TGTGCCAGCAGCAAGACTAGCGGGAGACCAGATACGCAGTATTTT.

This clonotype was seen just once. J is TRBJ2-7 and V is TRBV3-1, with unresolved D. This CDR3 comprises 13 residues. Trimming removed 3 bases from V and 2 bases from J, with 8 bases in between. The germline gives CDR1 LGHDT, CDR2 YNNKEL (reference sequence). DNA of the CDR3: TGTGCCAGCAGCCAGGGCCAGCCCTACGAGCAGTACTTC. Translation gives CASSQGQPYEQYF.

This clonotype was recorded a few times. This chain connects TRBV20-1 to TRBJ2-1; D call uncertain. The germline V gene encodes CDR1 DFQATT and CDR2 SNEGSKA (reference sequence). V was trimmed by 3 bases and J by 0 bases, leaving 9 bases between them. The CDR3 is 14 residues long. CDR3 sequence: CSASSGRSYNEQFF. The DNA for the CDR3 is TGCAGTGCTAGTAGTGGCCGCTCCTACAATGAGCAGTTCTTC.